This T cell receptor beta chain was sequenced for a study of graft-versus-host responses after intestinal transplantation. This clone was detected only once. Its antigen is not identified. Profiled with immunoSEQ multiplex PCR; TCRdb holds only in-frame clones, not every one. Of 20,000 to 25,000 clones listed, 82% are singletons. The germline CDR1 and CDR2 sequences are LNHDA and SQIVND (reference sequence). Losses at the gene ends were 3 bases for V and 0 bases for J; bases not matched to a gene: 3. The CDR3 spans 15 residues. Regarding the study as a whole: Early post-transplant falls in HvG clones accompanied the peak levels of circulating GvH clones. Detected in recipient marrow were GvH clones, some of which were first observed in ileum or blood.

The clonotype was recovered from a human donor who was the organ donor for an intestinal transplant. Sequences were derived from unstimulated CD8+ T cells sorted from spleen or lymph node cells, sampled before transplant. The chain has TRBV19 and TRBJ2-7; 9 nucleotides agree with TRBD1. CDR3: CASSMDRGVSYEQYF. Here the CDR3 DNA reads TGTGCCAGTAGTATGGACAGGGGTGTCTCCTACGAGCAGTACTTC.